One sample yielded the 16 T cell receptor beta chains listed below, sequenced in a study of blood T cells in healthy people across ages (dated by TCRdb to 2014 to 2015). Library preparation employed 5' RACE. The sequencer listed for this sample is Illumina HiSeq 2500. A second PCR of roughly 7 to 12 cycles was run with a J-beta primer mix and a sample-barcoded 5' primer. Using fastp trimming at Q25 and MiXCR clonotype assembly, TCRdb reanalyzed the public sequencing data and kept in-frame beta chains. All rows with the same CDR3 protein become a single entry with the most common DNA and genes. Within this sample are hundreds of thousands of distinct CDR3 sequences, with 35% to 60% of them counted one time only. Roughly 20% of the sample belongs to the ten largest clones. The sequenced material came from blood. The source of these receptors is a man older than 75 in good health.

Written as DNA, the CDR3 is TGTGCCAGCAGCCCTAAGGGCGGGAGATCTAGCACAGATACGCAGTATTTT. Amino acid sequence: CASSPKGGRSSTDTQYF. The chain recombines TRBV11-2 with TRBJ2-3; 7 nucleotides agree with TRBD2. This CDR3 has 17 amino acids. V lost 5 bases and J lost 0; bases outside the gene matches: 11. Germline CDR1 and CDR2: SGHAT and FQNNGV.

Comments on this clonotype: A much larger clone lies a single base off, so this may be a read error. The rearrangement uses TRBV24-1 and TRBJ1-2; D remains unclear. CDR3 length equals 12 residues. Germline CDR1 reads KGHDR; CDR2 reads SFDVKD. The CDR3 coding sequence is TGTACCACCAGTGATGCACGGCTCGGCTACACCTTC. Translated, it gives CTTSDARLGYTF.

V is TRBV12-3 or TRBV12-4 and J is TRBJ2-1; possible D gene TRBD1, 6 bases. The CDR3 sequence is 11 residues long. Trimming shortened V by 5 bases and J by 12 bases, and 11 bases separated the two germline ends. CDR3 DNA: TGTGCCAGCAGTAAATCCAGGGGGCAGTTCTTC. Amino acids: CASSKSRGQFF.

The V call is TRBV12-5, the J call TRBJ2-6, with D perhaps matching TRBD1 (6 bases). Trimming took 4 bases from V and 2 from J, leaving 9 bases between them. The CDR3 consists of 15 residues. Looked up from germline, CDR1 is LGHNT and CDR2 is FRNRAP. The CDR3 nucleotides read TGTGCTAGTGGTTCAGGGGTCGCTGGGGCCAACGTCCTGACTTTC. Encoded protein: CASGSGVAGANVLTF.

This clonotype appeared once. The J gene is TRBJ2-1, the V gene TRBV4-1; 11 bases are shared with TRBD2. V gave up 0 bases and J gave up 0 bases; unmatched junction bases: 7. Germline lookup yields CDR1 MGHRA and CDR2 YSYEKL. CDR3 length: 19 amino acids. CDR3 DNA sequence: TGCGCCAGCAGCCAAGATCGGGTAGCGGGAGGGGGCTCCTACAATGAGCAGTTCTTC. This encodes CASSQDRVAGGGSYNEQFF.

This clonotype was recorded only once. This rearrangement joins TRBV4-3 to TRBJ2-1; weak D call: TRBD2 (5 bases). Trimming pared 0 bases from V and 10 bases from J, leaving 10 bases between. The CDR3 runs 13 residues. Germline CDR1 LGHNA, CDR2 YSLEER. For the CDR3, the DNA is TGCGCCAGCAGCCAAGAAAGAGGGTCGGAGCAGTTCTTC. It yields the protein CASSQERGSEQFF.

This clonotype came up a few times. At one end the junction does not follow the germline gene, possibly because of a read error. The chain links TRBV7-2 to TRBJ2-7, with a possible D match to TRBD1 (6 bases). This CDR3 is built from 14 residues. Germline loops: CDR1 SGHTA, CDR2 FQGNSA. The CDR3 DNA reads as TGTGCCAGTAGCTCAGGGGACCTCTCCTACGAGCAGTACTTC. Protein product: CASSSGDLSYEQYF.

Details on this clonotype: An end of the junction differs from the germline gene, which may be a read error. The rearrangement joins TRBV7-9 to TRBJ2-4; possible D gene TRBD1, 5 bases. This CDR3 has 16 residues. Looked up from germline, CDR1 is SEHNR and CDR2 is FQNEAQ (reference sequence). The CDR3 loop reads CVSSLYRGLAKNIQYF. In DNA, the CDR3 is TGTGTCAGCAGCTTGTATAGGGGTCTGGCCAAAAACATTCAGTACTTC.

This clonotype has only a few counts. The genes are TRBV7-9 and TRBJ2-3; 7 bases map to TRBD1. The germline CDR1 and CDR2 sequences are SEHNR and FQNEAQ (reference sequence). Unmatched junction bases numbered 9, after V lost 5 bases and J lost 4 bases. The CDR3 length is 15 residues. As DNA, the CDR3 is TGTGCCAGCAGCCAATCGACAGGGATGGCAGATACGCAGTATTTT. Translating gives CASSQSTGMADTQYF.

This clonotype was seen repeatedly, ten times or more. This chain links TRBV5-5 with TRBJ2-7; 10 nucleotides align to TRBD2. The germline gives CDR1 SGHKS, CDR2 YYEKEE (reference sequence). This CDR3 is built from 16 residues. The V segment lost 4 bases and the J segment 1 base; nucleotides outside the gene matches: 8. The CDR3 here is CASSHRTSGTSYEQYF. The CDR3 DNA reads TGTGCCAGCAGCCATCGGACTAGCGGAACTTCCTACGAGCAGTACTTC.

Here the CDR3 reads CSAGIPGQNTDTQYF. As DNA, the CDR3 is TGCAGTGCTGGCATACCGGGACAGAACACAGATACGCAGTATTTT. The chain has TRBV20-1 and TRBJ2-3; 7 nucleotides align to TRBD1. J lost 2 bases, V lost 5 bases, and 10 bases had no gene match. CDR1 is DFQATT and CDR2 is SNEGSKA in the germline V gene (reference sequence). The CDR3 extends over 15 amino acids.

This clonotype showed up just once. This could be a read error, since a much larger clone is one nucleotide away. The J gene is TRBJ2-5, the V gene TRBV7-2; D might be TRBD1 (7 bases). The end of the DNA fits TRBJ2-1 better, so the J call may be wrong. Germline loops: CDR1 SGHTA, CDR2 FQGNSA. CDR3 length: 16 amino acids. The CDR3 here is CASSTLTGRGTETQFF. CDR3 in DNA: TGTGCCAGCAGCACGCTGACAGGCAGGGGGACTGAGACCCAGTTCTTC.

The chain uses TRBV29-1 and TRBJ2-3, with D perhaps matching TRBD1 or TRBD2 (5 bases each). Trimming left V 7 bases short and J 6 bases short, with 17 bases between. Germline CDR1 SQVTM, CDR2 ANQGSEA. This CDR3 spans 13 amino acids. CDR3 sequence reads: CSAPGPSSDTQYF. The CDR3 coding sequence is TGCAGCGCTCCGGGACCCTCTTCTGATACGCAGTATTTT.

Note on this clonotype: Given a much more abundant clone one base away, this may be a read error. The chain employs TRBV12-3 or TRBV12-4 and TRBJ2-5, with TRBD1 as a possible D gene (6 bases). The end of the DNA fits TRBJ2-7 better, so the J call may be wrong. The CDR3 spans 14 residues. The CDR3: CASSVGRGFYEQYF. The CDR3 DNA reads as TGTGCCAGCAGTGTCGGAAGGGGGTTCTACGAGCAGTACTTC.

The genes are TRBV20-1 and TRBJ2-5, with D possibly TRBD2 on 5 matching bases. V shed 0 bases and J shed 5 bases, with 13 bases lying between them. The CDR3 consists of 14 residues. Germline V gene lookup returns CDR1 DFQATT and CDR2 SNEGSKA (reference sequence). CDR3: CSARDRRLGETQYF. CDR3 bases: TGCAGTGCTAGAGATCGGAGGTTGGGGGAGACCCAGTACTTC.

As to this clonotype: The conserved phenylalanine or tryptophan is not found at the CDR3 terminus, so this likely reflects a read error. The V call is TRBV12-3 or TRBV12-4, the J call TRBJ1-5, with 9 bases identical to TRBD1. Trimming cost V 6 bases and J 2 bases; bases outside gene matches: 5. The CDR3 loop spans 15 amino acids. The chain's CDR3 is CASRERTGGNQPQHV. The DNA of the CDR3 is TGTGCCAGCAGGGAAAGGACAGGGGGCAATCAGCCCCAGCATGTT.